The 30 T cell receptor beta chains reported below all come from one sample, sequenced in a study of shared clonotypes between healthy human individuals. The table came from immunoSEQ multiplex PCR; TCRdb's copy has only in-frame clones and leaves some out. The table has 650,000 to 750,000 clones, about two thirds seen once. Sequenced material: memory CD4+ T cells sorted from blood. Subset of the sample: CD45RA-negative fraction. The receptors were sampled from a woman aged 30 to 39 in good health.

The rearrangement links TRBV5-4 to TRBJ1-1; D is perhaps TRBD1 (5 bases). V was pared by 4 bases and J by 3 bases, with 16 bases between. CDR1 is SGHNT, CDR2 YYREEE, per germline (reference sequence). The CDR3 runs 15 residues. CDR3 nucleotide sequence: TGTGCCAGCAGCGAACGGGGGTTAGGGGACACTGAAGCTTTCTTT. As protein: CASSERGLGDTEAFF.

This clone was seen once. With only one base between it and a far larger clone, this is likely a read error. The chain uses TRBV9 and TRBJ2-7; D perhaps matches TRBD1 (5 bases). The germline CDR1 and CDR2 sequences are SGDLS and YYNGEE. The CDR3 sequence is 11 residues long. CDR3 sequence: CASSVGGEQCF. The CDR3 DNA is TGTGCCAGCAGCGTAGGGGGCGAGCAGTGCTTC.

This clone was observed a handful of times. CDR3 nucleotide sequence: TGTGCCAGCAGTTACTCGAACAGCCAACGGCGCGGCTACACCTTC. Residues: CASSYSNSQRRGYTF. The V gene is TRBV6-5, the J gene TRBJ1-2; unclear D gene. The ends were cut back, 0 bases at V and 8 bases at J, with 16 bases in the middle. Per germline, CDR1 MNHEY and CDR2 SVGAGI. The CDR3 totals 15 residues.

The chain carries TRBV5-6 and TRBJ2-1; D not resolved. The CDR3 length is 11 residues. CDR1 and CDR2 from the germline V gene are SGHDT and YYEEEE. Deletions cut 2 bases from V and 10 bases from J, with 7 bases between. The CDR3 coding sequence is TGTGCCAGCAGCTTTGAACAGGAGCAGTTCTTC. This gives the protein CASSFEQEQFF.

V and J are TRBV25-1 and TRBJ2-3; maybe TRBD2 (5 bases). V lost 8 bases, J lost 4 bases, and 16 bases lay in between. The CDR3 is made up of 14 amino acids. Germline-derived CDR1 and CDR2 are MGHDK and SYGVNS. CDR3 protein: CASAHGSLPDTQYF. CDR3 in DNA: TGTGCCAGCGCCCATGGGAGTCTCCCAGATACGCAGTATTTT.

Turning to this clone: Different DNA sequences within this sample yield the same CDR3. The rearrangement joins TRBV18 to TRBJ1-1; TRBD1 aligns across 7 bases. Trimming removed 5 bases from V and 1 base from J; junction bases left unmatched: 4. This CDR3 has 14 residues. Germline V gene data show CDR1 as KGHSH and CDR2 as LQKENI. CDR3 loop: CASSLRTGNTEAFF. The CDR3 nucleotides are TGTGCCAGCTCATTAAGGACAGGGAACACTGAAGCTTTCTTT.

V gene TRBV5-1 combines with J gene TRBJ2-7; 11 bases align to TRBD2. CDR3 size: 14 residues. Germline trimming cut 5 bases from V and 2 bases from J; bases unmatched to any gene: 3. The germline gives CDR1 SGHRS, CDR2 YFSETQ. The CDR3 bases are TGCGCCAGCAGGCGGACTAGCGGGCCCTACGAGCAGTACTTC. Translated: CASRRTSGPYEQYF. Combining the CDR3 with reference TRBV5-1 and TRBJ2-7 gives the whole variable domain KAGVTQTPRYLIKTRGQQVTLSCSPISGHRSVSWYQQTPGQGLQFLFEYFSETQRNKGNFPGRFSGRQFSNSRSEMNVSTLELGDSALYLCASRRTSGPYEQYFGPGTRLTVT.

CDR3 DNA: TGCGCCAGCAGCCAAGTGGCCAACAGGGACCTCACCTATGGCTACACCTTC. Its translation: CASSQVANRDLTYGYTF. The chain joins TRBV4-1 to TRBJ1-2; TRBD1 is a possible D gene (6 bases). Germline CDR1 and CDR2: MGHRA and YSYEKL. This CDR3 is built from 17 residues. Trimming removed 1 base at V and 4 bases at J, with 19 bases between.

This clone has a single count. CDR3 protein: CASSQSTTGHSYEQYF. The CDR3 DNA reads TGCGCCAGCAGTCAATCGACTACAGGGCACTCCTACGAGCAGTACTTC. The chain carries TRBV23-1 and TRBJ2-7, with D perhaps matching TRBD1 (6 bases). TRBV23-1 is an open reading frame, and its role is uncertain. V was clipped by 0 bases and J by 0 bases, with 12 bases between them. This CDR3 spans 16 amino acids.

Notes on this clone: Within the sample, other DNA sequences also encode this same CDR3. The chain carries TRBV5-5 and TRBJ1-5; D not certain. The CDR3 is made up of 14 amino acids. Trimming shortened V by 0 bases and J by 4 bases, and 8 bases separated the two germline ends. CDR1 and CDR2 from the germline V gene are SGHKS and YYEKEE (reference sequence). The CDR3, as DNA: TGTGCCAGCAGCTTGGCCCCGGGGAATCAGCCCCAGCATTTT. Translating it yields CASSLAPGNQPQHF.

The chain uses TRBV28 and TRBJ2-7; D is ambiguous. V was shortened by 5 bases and J by 2 bases, with 13 bases between the two germline ends. This CDR3 contains 14 residues. Germline assignment: CDR1 MDHEN and CDR2 SYDVKM. The CDR3 bases are TGTGCCAGCAGTCCTTCCAAGCCCCCCTACGAGCAGTACTTC. Translating gives CASSPSKPPYEQYF.

This clone was detected only a few times. V gene TRBV20-1 combines with J gene TRBJ1-1, with D possibly matching TRBD1 (5 bases). V was shortened by 4 bases and J by 11 bases, with 11 bases between the two germline ends. In germline, CDR1 is DFQATT, CDR2 SNEGSKA (reference sequence). The CDR3 extends over 10 amino acids. The DNA of the CDR3 is TGCAGTGCTACAGGGCCCTCCGCTTTCTTT. This encodes CSATGPSAFF.

This clone was counted a few times. The chain combines TRBV5-1 with TRBJ2-1, with D possibly matching TRBD1 (5 bases). Trimming stripped 1 base from V and 3 bases from J, with 8 bases between. This CDR3 has 14 residues. Germline V lookup: CDR1 SGHRS, CDR2 YFSETQ. The CDR3 sequence is CASSLQGVYNEQFF. In DNA, the CDR3 is TGCGCCAGCAGCTTGCAGGGTGTCTACAATGAGCAGTTCTTC.

J is TRBJ2-7 and V is TRBV7-2; perhaps TRBD2 as D (7 bases). Germline CDR1 reads SGHTA; CDR2 reads FQGNSA. V lost 6 bases and J 2 bases, leaving 14 bases between the germline ends. This CDR3 is built from 14 residues. The CDR3 loop is CASRTQRDTYEQYF. CDR3 sequence (DNA): TGTGCCAGCAGGACACAGCGGGACACCTACGAGCAGTACTTC.

In DNA, the CDR3 is TGTGCCAGTAGTTATGGGGCCGGGACTGAAGCTTTCTTT. This gives the protein CASSYGAGTEAFF. The chain is built from TRBV19 and TRBJ1-1; possibly TRBD1 for D (5 bases). V was cut by 5 bases and J by 5 bases, with 12 bases left in between. CDR1 is LNHDA, CDR2 SQIVND, per germline (reference sequence). This CDR3 has 13 amino acids.

This chain uses TRBV9 with TRBJ2-7, with 9 bases that match TRBD2. From germline, CDR1 is SGDLS and CDR2 YYNGEE. V dropped 3 bases and J dropped 2; count of bases not matched to a gene: 3. The CDR3 has 14 residues. Written as DNA, the CDR3 is TGTGCCAGCAGCGGTAGCGGGAGCGCCTACGAGCAGTACTTC. Residues: CASSGSGSAYEQYF.

This clone has a count of ten or more. The chain employs TRBV7-9 and TRBJ2-2; 7 nucleotides line up with TRBD1. This CDR3 contains 14 residues. Germline V gene lookup returns CDR1 SEHNR and CDR2 FQNEAQ (reference sequence). The J segment lost 5 bases and the V segment lost 4 bases, leaving 4 bases of the junction unmatched. CDR3 DNA: TGTGCCAGCAGCTCCGGGACAGCTACCGGGGAGCTGTTTTTT. The encoded protein is CASSSGTATGELFF.

This clone was observed a few times. In nucleotides, the CDR3 is TGTGCCAGCAGAACAAACAGGGTGGAAAGCAATCAGCCCCAGCATTTT. It is translated as CASRTNRVESNQPQHF. The chain has TRBV28 and TRBJ1-5; the D gene is possibly TRBD1 (6 bases). This CDR3 is 16 amino acids long. V lost 6 bases to trimming and J lost 1 base, with 16 bases between them. The V gene's germline CDR1 is MDHEN and CDR2 SYDVKM.

The J gene is TRBJ2-7, the V gene TRBV5-1, with D possibly being TRBD2 (6 bases). This CDR3 region has 15 residues. V lost 2 bases and J 5 bases, leaving 17 bases between the germline ends. Germline CDR1 reads SGHRS; CDR2 reads YFSETQ. In DNA, the CDR3 is TGCGCCAGCAGCTTTTCGGGGGAAGGTATCCACGAGCAGTACTTC. It codes for CASSFSGEGIHEQYF.

A note on this clone: A read error may produce the germline difference seen at one junction end. This chain uses TRBV20-1 with TRBJ1-2; D unclear. Germline loops: CDR1 DFQATT, CDR2 SNEGSKA (reference sequence). The CDR3 covers 9 residues. CDR3 nucleotides: TGCAGTGCTAGAGAGGGTCAAGTGTTC. Translation gives CSAREGQVF.

This clone was detected only a few times. The chain uses TRBV19 and TRBJ2-2, with D possibly TRBD1 on 5 matching bases. Trimming cost V 5 bases and J 3 bases, with 13 bases left between them. The CDR3 has 15 residues. Germline-derived CDR1 and CDR2 are LNHDA and SQIVND (reference sequence). In nucleotides, the CDR3 is TGTGCCAGTAGTTCCCGACAGAGACACACCGGGGAGCTGTTTTTT. Amino acid sequence: CASSSRQRHTGELFF.

This clone was observed a handful of times. The rearrangement uses TRBV30 and TRBJ1-3; D is unclear. The germline gives CDR1 GTSNPN, CDR2 SVGIG (reference sequence). The CDR3 covers 13 residues. The V end lost 1 base, the J end lost 4 bases, and 8 bases lay between the germline ends. The DNA for the CDR3 is TGTGCCTGGAGTGCAGGTTACGGAAACACCATATATTTT. Protein product: CAWSAGYGNTIYF.

The chain employs TRBV9 and TRBJ2-5, with TRBD2 as a possible D gene (6 bases). This CDR3 spans 15 amino acids. Trimming pared 0 bases from V and 4 bases from J, leaving 13 bases between. Germline V gives CDR1 SGDLS, CDR2 YYNGEE. This CDR3 reads CASSVALAPRETQYF. In nucleotides, the CDR3 is TGTGCCAGCAGCGTAGCGCTAGCGCCTCGAGAGACCCAGTACTTC.

The J gene is TRBJ1-2, the V gene TRBV6-1; TRBD1 might be the D (5 bases). This CDR3 is 14 amino acids long. CDR1 is MNHNS, CDR2 SASEGT, per germline. The ends were cut back, 3 bases at V and 1 base at J, with 9 bases in the middle. CDR3 in DNA: TGTGCCAGCAGTGATATGGGGGTTAACTATGGCTACACCTTC. Protein product: CASSDMGVNYGYTF.

Of note for this clone: This could be a read error, since a much larger clone is one nucleotide away. The chain is built from TRBV11-2 and TRBJ1-4; no clear D. Germline-derived CDR1 and CDR2 are SGHAT and FQNNGV. The CDR3 runs 14 residues. CDR3 sequence: CVSSRSSVNEKLFF. The CDR3 DNA reads TGTGTCAGCAGCCGTTCAAGTGTTAATGAAAAACTGTTTTTT. The entire variable domain, with the rest obtained from reference TRBV11-2 and TRBJ1-4, is as follows: EAGVAQSPRYKIIEKRQSVAFWCNPISGHATLYWYQQILGQGPKLLIQFQNNGVVDDSQLPKDRFSAERLKGVDSTLKIQPAKLEDSAVYLCVSSRSSVNEKLFFGSGTQLSVL.

The chain links TRBV2 to TRBJ2-3; D unclear. Germline V CDR1 and CDR2: SNHLY, FYNNEI. This CDR3 is 13 amino acids long. V gave up 1 base and J gave up 3 bases, with 5 bases separating them. The CDR3: CASSEETTDTQYF. CDR3 sequence (DNA): TGTGCCAGCAGTGAAGAGACAACAGATACGCAGTATTTT.

The chain has TRBV2 and TRBJ1-2; D perhaps matches TRBD1 (5 bases). The germline V and J ends were trimmed by 3 bases and 4 bases, with 6 bases remaining between them. This CDR3 is built from 12 residues. In germline, CDR1 is SNHLY, CDR2 FYNNEI. This CDR3 reads CASSDDSYGYTF. The CDR3 bases are TGTGCCAGCAGTGATGACAGCTATGGCTACACCTTC.

This clone occurred once. Other nucleotide sequences in the sample specify the same CDR3. The V and J genes are TRBV15 and TRBJ1-2, with D unresolved. The CDR3 is 13 amino acids. V was pared by 0 bases and J by 4 bases, with 6 bases between. Germline assignment: CDR1 LNHNV and CDR2 YYDKDF (reference sequence). The CDR3 DNA reads TGTGCCACCAGCAGAGATCGGGTCTATGGCTACACCTTC. Protein sequence: CATSRDRVYGYTF.

The chain employs TRBV7-2 and TRBJ1-2; unclear D gene. The V and J ends lost 7 bases and 8 bases respectively, with 17 bases between them. This CDR3 is built from 13 residues. Germline-derived CDR1 and CDR2 are SGHTA and FQGNSA. The CDR3 loop is CASTLSRTTGYTF. DNA for the CDR3: TGTGCCAGCACCCTCTCCCGGACTACGGGCTACACCTTC.

This clone was seen a single time. This CDR3 is also generated by other DNA sequences in the sample. CDR3 DNA: TGTGCCAGCAGTGGTCTAGCGGGGGACTCTGGGGCCAACGTCCTGACTTTC. This translates into CASSGLAGDSGANVLTF. This chain uses TRBV2 with TRBJ2-6; 10 nucleotides align to TRBD2. J was trimmed by 0 bases and V by 4 bases; bases with no gene match: 3. The CDR3 totals 17 residues. Germline-derived CDR1 and CDR2 are SNHLY and FYNNEI.